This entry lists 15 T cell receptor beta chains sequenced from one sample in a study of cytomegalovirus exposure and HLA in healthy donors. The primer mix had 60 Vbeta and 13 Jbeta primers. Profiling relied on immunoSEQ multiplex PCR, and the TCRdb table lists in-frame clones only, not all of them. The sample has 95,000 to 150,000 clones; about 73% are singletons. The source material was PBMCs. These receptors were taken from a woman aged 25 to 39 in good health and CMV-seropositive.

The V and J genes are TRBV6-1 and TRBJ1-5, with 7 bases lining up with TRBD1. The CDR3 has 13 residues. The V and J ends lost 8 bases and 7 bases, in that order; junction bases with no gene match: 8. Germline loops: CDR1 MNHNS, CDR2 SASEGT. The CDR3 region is CASQTGSRQPQHF. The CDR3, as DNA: TGTGCCAGCCAGACAGGGTCAAGACAGCCCCAGCATTTT.

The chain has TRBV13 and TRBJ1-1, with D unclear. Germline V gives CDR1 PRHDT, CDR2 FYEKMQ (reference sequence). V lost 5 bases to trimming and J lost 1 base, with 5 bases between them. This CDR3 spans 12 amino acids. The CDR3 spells CASSQWNTEAFF. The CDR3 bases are TGTGCCAGCAGCCAATGGAACACTGAAGCTTTCTTT.

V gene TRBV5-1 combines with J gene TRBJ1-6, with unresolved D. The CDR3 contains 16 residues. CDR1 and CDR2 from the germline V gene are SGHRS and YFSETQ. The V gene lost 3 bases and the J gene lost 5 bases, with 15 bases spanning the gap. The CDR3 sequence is CASSSGSSLNNSPLHF. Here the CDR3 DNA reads TGCGCCAGCAGCTCGGGGTCCTCCCTGAATAATTCACCCCTCCACTTT.

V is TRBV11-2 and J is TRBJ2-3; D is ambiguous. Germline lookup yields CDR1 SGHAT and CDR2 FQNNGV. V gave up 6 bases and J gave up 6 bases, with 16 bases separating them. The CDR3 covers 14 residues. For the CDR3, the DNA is TGTGCCAGCAGTGACTGGATCGCACCGGATACGCAGTATTTT. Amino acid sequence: CASSDWIAPDTQYF. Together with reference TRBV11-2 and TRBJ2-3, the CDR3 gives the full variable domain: EAGVAQSPRYKIIEKRQSVAFWCNPISGHATLYWYQQILGQGPKLLIQFQNNGVVDDSQLPKDRFSAERLKGVDSTLKIQPAKLEDSAVYLCASSDWIAPDTQYFGPGTRLTVL.

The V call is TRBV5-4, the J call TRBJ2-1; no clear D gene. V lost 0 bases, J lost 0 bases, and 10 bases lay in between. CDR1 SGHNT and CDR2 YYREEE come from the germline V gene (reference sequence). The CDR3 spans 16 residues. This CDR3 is CASSLDYQSSYNEQFF. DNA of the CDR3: TGTGCCAGCAGCTTGGACTACCAGAGCTCCTACAATGAGCAGTTCTTC.

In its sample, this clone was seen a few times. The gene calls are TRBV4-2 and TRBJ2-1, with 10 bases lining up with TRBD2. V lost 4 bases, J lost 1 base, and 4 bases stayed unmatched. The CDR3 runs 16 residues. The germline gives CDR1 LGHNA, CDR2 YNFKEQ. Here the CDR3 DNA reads TGTGCCAGCAGCCTAGCGGGGGGATCGTCCTACAATGAGCAGTTCTTC. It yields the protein CASSLAGGSSYNEQFF.

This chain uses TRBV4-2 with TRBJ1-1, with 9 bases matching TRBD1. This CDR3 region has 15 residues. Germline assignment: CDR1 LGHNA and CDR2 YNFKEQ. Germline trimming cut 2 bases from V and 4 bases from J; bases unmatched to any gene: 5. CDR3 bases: TGTGCCAGCAGCCAACCCCGACAGGGGGGCACTGAAGCTTTCTTT. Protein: CASSQPRQGGTEAFF.

The CDR3 region is CASSTGTNSNYGYTF. Here the CDR3 DNA reads TGTGCCAGCAGTACCGGGACAAACTCTAACTATGGCTACACCTTC. This sequence joins TRBV6-6 and TRBJ1-2; a weak D match, TRBD1 (6 bases). V was cut by 5 bases and J by 0 bases, with 13 bases left in between. The CDR3 consists of 15 residues. Germline CDR1 is MNHNY and CDR2 is SVGAGI (reference sequence).

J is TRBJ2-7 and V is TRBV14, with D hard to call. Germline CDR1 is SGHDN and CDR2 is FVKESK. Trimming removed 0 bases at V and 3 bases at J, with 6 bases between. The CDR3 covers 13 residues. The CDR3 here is CASSQDMSYEQYF. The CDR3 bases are TGTGCCAGCAGCCAAGATATGAGCTACGAGCAGTACTTC.

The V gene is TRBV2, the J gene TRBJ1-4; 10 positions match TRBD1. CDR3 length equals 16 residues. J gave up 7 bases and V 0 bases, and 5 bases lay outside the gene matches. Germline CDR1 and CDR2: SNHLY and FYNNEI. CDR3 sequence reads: CASSEAGTGAGEKLFF. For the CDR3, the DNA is TGTGCCAGCAGTGAAGCCGGGACAGGGGCGGGTGAAAAACTGTTTTTT.

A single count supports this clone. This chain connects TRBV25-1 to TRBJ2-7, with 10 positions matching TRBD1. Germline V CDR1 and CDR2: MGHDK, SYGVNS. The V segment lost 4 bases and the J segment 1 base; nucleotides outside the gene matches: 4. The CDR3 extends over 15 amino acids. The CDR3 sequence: CASSGQGAWSYEQYF. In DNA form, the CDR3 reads TGTGCCAGCAGTGGACAGGGGGCATGGTCCTACGAGCAGTACTTC.

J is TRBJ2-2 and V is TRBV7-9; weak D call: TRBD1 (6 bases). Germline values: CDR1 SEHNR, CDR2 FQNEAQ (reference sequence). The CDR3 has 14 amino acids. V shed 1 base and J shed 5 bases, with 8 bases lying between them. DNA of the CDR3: TGTGCCAGCAGCTTAGGAGGGGGAACCGGGGAGCTGTTTTTT. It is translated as CASSLGGGTGELFF.

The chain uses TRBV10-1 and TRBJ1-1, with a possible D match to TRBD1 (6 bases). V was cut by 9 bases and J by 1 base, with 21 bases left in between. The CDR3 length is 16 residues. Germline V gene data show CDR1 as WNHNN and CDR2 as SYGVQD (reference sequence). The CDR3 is CARNLDPRQENTEAFF. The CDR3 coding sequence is TGCGCCAGGAACCTCGACCCGAGACAGGAGAACACTGAAGCTTTCTTT.

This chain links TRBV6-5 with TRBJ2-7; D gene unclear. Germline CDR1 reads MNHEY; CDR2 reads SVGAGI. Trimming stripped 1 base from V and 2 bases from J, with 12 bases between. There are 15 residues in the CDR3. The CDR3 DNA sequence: TGTGCCAGCAGTTACTATCGCCGCTACCCCTACGAGCAGTACTTC. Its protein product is CASSYYRRYPYEQYF.

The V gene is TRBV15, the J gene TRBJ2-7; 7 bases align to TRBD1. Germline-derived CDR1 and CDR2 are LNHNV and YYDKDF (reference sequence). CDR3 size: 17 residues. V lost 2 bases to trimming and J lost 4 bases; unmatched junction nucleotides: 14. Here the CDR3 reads CATSRRSNSGTVYEQYF. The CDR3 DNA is TGTGCCACCAGCAGACGTTCAAACTCCGGGACAGTATACGAGCAGTACTTC.